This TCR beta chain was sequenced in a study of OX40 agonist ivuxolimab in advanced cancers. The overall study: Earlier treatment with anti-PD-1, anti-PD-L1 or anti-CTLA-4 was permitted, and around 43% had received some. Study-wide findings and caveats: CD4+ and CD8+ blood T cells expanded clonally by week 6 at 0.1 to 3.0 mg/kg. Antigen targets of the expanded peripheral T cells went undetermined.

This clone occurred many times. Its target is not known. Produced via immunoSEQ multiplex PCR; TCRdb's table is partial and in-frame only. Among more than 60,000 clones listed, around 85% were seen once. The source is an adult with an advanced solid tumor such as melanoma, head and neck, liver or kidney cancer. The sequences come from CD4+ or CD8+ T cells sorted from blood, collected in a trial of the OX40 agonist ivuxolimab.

The CDR3, as DNA: TGCAGCGCTCGGACGGCAATGAACACTGAAGCTTTCTTT. It yields the protein CSARTAMNTEAFF. The chain carries TRBV29-1 and TRBJ1-1; D gene ambiguous. V lost 7 bases and J lost 0, with 12 bases in between. This CDR3 contains 13 residues. Per germline, CDR1 SQVTM and CDR2 ANQGSEA.